This TCR beta chain appears in the sequencing data of a study of T cell responses to AZD1222 COVID-19 vaccine. This clone has a handful of counts. The antigen is not known. This CDR3 is built from 13 residues. Germline V CDR1 and CDR2: SGHAT, FQNNGV. Between the trimmed V and J ends, which lost 3 bases and 3 bases, there was a span of 8 bases. Whole-study results and caveats: After two AZD1222 doses, spike-specific TCR breadth and depth rose versus day 0. Unmutated variant regions reportedly attract nearly half of all spike-specific TCRs.

Profiling relied on immunoSEQ multiplex PCR, and the TCRdb table lists in-frame clones only, not all of them. Altogether around 83,000 clones are present, over 75% being singletons, with the ten largest covering 5% to 5.5%. V usage is TRBV11-2 and J usage is TRBJ1-1; unclear D gene. The sequence derives from an adult who received the AZD1222 COVID-19 vaccine. The input for sequencing was peripheral blood, taken 28 days after the second AZD1222 dose. CDR3 amino acids: CASSFYEDTEAFF. CDR3 in DNA: TGTGCCAGCAGCTTTTACGAGGACACTGAAGCTTTCTTT.